One sample yielded the 21 T cell receptor beta chains listed below, sequenced in a study of T cell changes during pregnancy in multiple sclerosis. Using immunoSEQ multiplex PCR, the repertoire was profiled, and TCRdb retains in-frame clones only, with some absent. This table has under 65,000 clones, roughly 92% appearing once. The input for sequencing was peripheral blood, taken in the second trimester of pregnancy. The receptors originated from a female donor with multiple sclerosis, enrolled in a pregnancy study.

This chain joins TRBV13 and TRBJ2-7, with D unclear. Trimming stripped 0 bases from V and 2 bases from J, with 8 bases between. The CDR3 totals 14 residues. CDR1 and CDR2 (germline): PRHDT, FYEKMQ (reference sequence). As DNA, the CDR3 is TGTGCCAGCAGCTTAGGTTCCCAGGCCTACGAGCAGTACTTC. As protein: CASSLGSQAYEQYF.

The CDR3 sequence: CASSPLTSGNNEQFF. CDR3 coding DNA: TGCGCCAGCAGTCCTCTGACTAGCGGGAACAATGAGCAGTTCTTC. The rearrangement uses TRBV10-1 and TRBJ2-1; TRBD2 aligns across 11 bases. CDR1 and CDR2 from the germline V gene are WNHNN and SYGVQD (reference sequence). V gave up 5 bases and J gave up 5 bases; unmatched junction bases: 5. This CDR3 is 15 amino acids long.

This chain joins TRBV13 and TRBJ1-2; D unresolved. Germline V gives CDR1 PRHDT, CDR2 FYEKMQ (reference sequence). Trimming removed 2 bases from V and 1 base from J, with 5 bases in between. CDR3 size: 13 residues. The CDR3 bases are TGTGCCAGCAGCTTACCCCATAACTATGGCTACACCTTC. This sequence encodes CASSLPHNYGYTF.

This rearrangement joins TRBV5-1 to TRBJ2-3; the match to TRBD2 covers 11 bases. The CDR3 spans 16 residues. The V and J ends lost 4 bases and 4 bases, in that order; junction bases with no gene match: 8. Germline-derived CDR1 and CDR2 are SGHRS and YFSETQ. In DNA form, the CDR3 reads TGCGCCAGCAGCCCACTGACTAGCGGGATAGCAGATACGCAGTATTTT. It encodes CASSPLTSGIADTQYF.

This sequence joins TRBV5-1 and TRBJ1-6; the match to TRBD1 covers 8 bases. The CDR3 spans 20 residues. Germline CDR1 SGHRS, CDR2 YFSETQ. V gave up 4 bases and J gave up 0 bases; unmatched junction bases: 15. This CDR3 is CASSAEGTGTGSSYNSPLHF. The DNA of the CDR3 is TGCGCCAGCAGCGCAGAAGGCACCGGGACAGGCAGCTCCTATAATTCACCCCTCCACTTT.

This chain joins TRBV13 and TRBJ2-7; maybe TRBD1 (6 bases). The germline V and J ends were trimmed by 5 bases and 6 bases, with 8 bases remaining between them. This CDR3 region has 11 residues. Germline CDR1 PRHDT, CDR2 FYEKMQ (reference sequence). The CDR3 coding sequence is TGTGCCAGCAGCCAGGGGAGCGAGCAGTACTTC. Protein: CASSQGSEQYF.

The chain combines TRBV18 with TRBJ1-5; D remains unclear. This CDR3 has 13 amino acids. Trimming removed 1 base at V and 5 bases at J, with 6 bases between. The germline V gene encodes CDR1 KGHSH and CDR2 LQKENI. Here the CDR3 reads CASSPLRDQPQHF. As DNA, the CDR3 is TGTGCCAGCTCACCACTCCGGGATCAGCCCCAGCATTTT. The full variable domain, rest sourced from reference TRBV18 and TRBJ1-5, is NAGVMQNPRHLVRRRGQEARLRCSPMKGHSHVYWYRQLPEEGLKFMVYLQKENIIDESGMPKERFSAEFPKEGPSILRIQQVVRGDSAAYFCASSPLRDQPQHFGDGTRLSIL.

The chain recombines TRBV11-2 with TRBJ1-1; 8 positions match TRBD1. Germline CDR1 SGHAT, CDR2 FQNNGV. V was clipped by 2 bases and J by 5 bases; unmatched bases: 7. The CDR3 sequence is 15 residues long. The CDR3 sequence: CASSLRTGTGTEAFF. The CDR3 coding sequence is TGTGCCAGCAGCTTAAGGACAGGGACTGGGACTGAAGCTTTCTTT.

This clone was seen once. The chain links TRBV5-1 to TRBJ2-2, with a weak D call TRBD2 (6 bases). The CDR3 contains 16 residues. V was trimmed by 5 bases and J by 3 bases, leaving 17 bases between them. Per germline, CDR1 SGHRS and CDR2 YFSETQ. CDR3 loop: CASSVAAGLDTGELFF. DNA of the CDR3: TGCGCCAGCAGTGTGGCGGCGGGATTGGACACCGGGGAGCTGTTTTTT.

The rearrangement joins TRBV27 to TRBJ1-5; TRBD1 agrees at 12 bases. The germline V gene has CDR1 MNHEY and CDR2 SMNVEV (reference sequence). V shed 6 bases, J shed 5 bases, and the junction held 5 bases outside the gene matches. The CDR3 totals 15 residues. This CDR3 is CASRTGTGGHQPQHF. The CDR3 bases are TGTGCCAGCAGGACTGGGACAGGGGGCCATCAGCCCCAGCATTTT.

This CDR3 is CASSKDRNQETQYF. The CDR3 DNA follows: TGTGCCAGCAGTAAAGACAGGAACCAAGAGACCCAGTACTTC. This chain connects TRBV2 to TRBJ2-5; possible D gene TRBD1, 6 bases. Trimming cost V 5 bases and J 0 bases, with 10 bases left between them. The V gene's germline CDR1 is SNHLY and CDR2 FYNNEI. The CDR3 contains 14 residues.

The CDR3 coding sequence is TGTGCCAGCTTTTTGGGACCGGGACAGGAGAAATATACGCAGTATTTT. It translates to CASFLGPGQEKYTQYF. The chain combines TRBV7-9 with TRBJ2-3; 8 bases fit TRBD1. Germline V lookup: CDR1 SEHNR, CDR2 FQNEAQ (reference sequence). This CDR3 region has 16 residues. The V segment lost 8 bases and the J segment 7 bases; nucleotides outside the gene matches: 17.

This chain joins TRBV5-1 and TRBJ1-4; 7 positions match TRBD1. The CDR3 length is 18 residues. The junction had 9 bases not matched to a gene; V was cut back by 1 base and J by 0 bases. The V gene's germline CDR1 is SGHRS and CDR2 YFSETQ. CDR3 loop: CASSLREQGSATNEKLFF. The CDR3 nucleotides read TGCGCCAGCAGCTTGCGGGAACAGGGGAGTGCAACTAATGAAAAACTGTTTTTT.

The gene calls are TRBV7-9 and TRBJ2-7, with TRBD1 identical over 7 bases. CDR3 length equals 17 residues. The V and J ends lost 0 bases and 2 bases, in that order; junction bases with no gene match: 10. Germline V gene lookup returns CDR1 SEHNR and CDR2 FQNEAQ (reference sequence). This chain's CDR3 is CASSLAPPQGSTYEQYF. DNA of the CDR3: TGTGCCAGCAGCTTAGCCCCGCCACAGGGGTCAACCTACGAGCAGTACTTC.

The chain is built from TRBV2 and TRBJ2-1; 7 nucleotides line up with TRBD2. The germline gives CDR1 SNHLY, CDR2 FYNNEI. The junction had 1 base not matched to a gene; V was cut back by 4 bases and J by 4 bases. This CDR3 is 13 amino acids long. DNA of the CDR3: TGTGCCAGCAGTGGGGGAGGGTACAATGAGCAGTTCTTC. This translates into CASSGGGYNEQFF.

This chain joins TRBV18 and TRBJ2-6; no firm D call. The CDR3 is 14 residues long. Trimming removed 4 bases at V and 1 base at J, with 5 bases between. Germline CDR1 reads KGHSH; CDR2 reads LQKENI. CDR3 sequence: CASSLRSGANVLTF. DNA of the CDR3: TGTGCCAGCTCACTGAGGTCTGGGGCCAACGTCCTGACTTTC.

The rearrangement links TRBV27 to TRBJ1-1; D ambiguous. This CDR3 comprises 13 residues. V was cut by 6 bases and J by 5 bases, with 13 bases left in between. CDR1 and CDR2 (germline): MNHEY, SMNVEV (reference sequence). The CDR3 coding sequence is TGTGCCAGCAGCCCCACGGGGTCAACTGAAGCTTTCTTT. Translating gives CASSPTGSTEAFF.

This chain joins TRBV5-5 and TRBJ2-7, with 9 bases that match TRBD2. Per germline, CDR1 SGHKS and CDR2 YYEKEE (reference sequence). This CDR3 has 14 amino acids. V was clipped by 4 bases and J by 4 bases; unmatched bases: 6. For the CDR3, the DNA is TGTGCCAGCAGCGTCTTGGGACTAGCTTACGAGCAGTACTTC. Residues: CASSVLGLAYEQYF.

J is TRBJ1-1 and V is TRBV4-2; 9 bases are a match to TRBD1. Germline loops: CDR1 LGHNA, CDR2 YNFKEQ. Unmatched junction bases numbered 12, after V lost 3 bases and J lost 4 bases. This CDR3 contains 17 residues. The CDR3 DNA reads TGTGCCAGCAGCCACCTCAAGGGACAGGGCCTGGGCACTGAAGCTTTCTTT. Its protein product is CASSHLKGQGLGTEAFF.

The chain uses TRBV29-1 and TRBJ1-2; D is unresolved. From germline, CDR1 is SQVTM and CDR2 ANQGSEA. V gave up 6 bases and J gave up 8 bases, with 13 bases separating them. The CDR3 runs 11 residues. The CDR3 nucleotides are TGCAGCGTCATAAGCCCAAGAGGCTACACCTTC. Amino acids: CSVISPRGYTF.

V usage is TRBV7-3 and J usage is TRBJ1-2; unclear D gene. CDR1 SGHTA and CDR2 FQGTGA come from the germline V gene. The CDR3 runs 16 residues. V shed 2 bases and J shed 0 bases, with 13 bases lying between them. This CDR3 reads CASSLLPESANYGYTF. DNA of the CDR3: TGTGCCAGCAGCTTATTGCCCGAATCAGCTAACTATGGCTACACCTTC.